The 25 T cell receptor beta chains in this list originate from one sample, sequenced in a study of shared clonotypes between healthy human individuals. Method: immunoSEQ multiplex PCR; TCRdb's copy keeps in-frame clones and lacks some. Of roughly 1,100,000 clones listed, more than 60% are singletons. The sequencing sample was made of memory CD4+ T cells sorted from blood. Subset given: CD45RA-negative fraction. The receptors were gathered from a man younger than 35 in good health.

The rearrangement uses TRBV9 and TRBJ2-1; 9 bases are shared with TRBD2. The CDR3 is 15 amino acids. The V segment lost 1 base and the J segment 4 bases; nucleotides outside the gene matches: 3. Germline CDR1 and CDR2: SGDLS and YYNGEE. Written as DNA, the CDR3 is TGTGCCAGCAGCGTATTAGCGGGGGCATACAATGAGCAGTTCTTC. Amino acid sequence: CASSVLAGAYNEQFF.

This chain uses TRBV4-1 with TRBJ2-5; the D gene is possibly TRBD2 (5 bases). This CDR3 region has 13 residues. Trimming left V 4 bases short and J 5 bases short, with 11 bases between. Germline lookup yields CDR1 MGHRA and CDR2 YSYEKL. The CDR3 DNA reads as TGCGCCAGCAGCCTACTAGAGGTGGAGACCCAGTACTTC. Translation gives CASSLLEVETQYF.

The chain joins TRBV7-3 to TRBJ1-2; tentatively, D is TRBD1 (6 bases). This CDR3 is built from 13 residues. Trimming removed 5 bases at V and 2 bases at J, with 9 bases between. Germline V CDR1 and CDR2: SGHTA, FQGTGA. CDR3 nucleotides: TGTGCCAGCAGCAACGGACAGAACTATGGCTACACCTTC. It specifies CASSNGQNYGYTF.

This chain joins TRBV27 and TRBJ1-5; no definite D call. The V gene's germline CDR1 is MNHEY and CDR2 SMNVEV (reference sequence). The CDR3 has 15 amino acids. Trimming took off 2 bases at V and 0 bases at J, with 8 bases between the two ends. CDR3 region: CASSLTHTSNQPQHF. As DNA, the CDR3 is TGTGCCAGCAGTTTAACACACACTAGCAATCAGCCCCAGCATTTT.

As regards this clone: Other DNA sequences within the sample encode an identical CDR3. This chain uses TRBV6-1 with TRBJ1-3; unclear D gene. Between the trimmed V and J ends, which lost 8 bases and 7 bases, there was a span of 15 bases. The CDR3 spans 13 residues. Germline V gene sequence: CDR1 MNHNS, CDR2 SASEGT. This chain's CDR3 is CASSESSGNTIYF. CDR3 coding DNA: TGTGCCAGCTCGGAGAGTTCCGGTAACACCATATATTTT.

This clone was seen a handful of times. V gene TRBV5-4 combines with J gene TRBJ1-4; 11 bases agree with TRBD1. Germline V gene sequence: CDR1 SGHNT, CDR2 YYREEE (reference sequence). V lost 4 bases and J lost 7; bases outside the gene matches: 9. The CDR3 spans 16 residues. CDR3 coding DNA: TGTGCCAGCAGCAACCGGGACAGGGGGTCAGGTGAAAAACTGTTTTTT. Residues: CASSNRDRGSGEKLFF. The full variable domain, rest sourced from reference TRBV5-4 and TRBJ1-4, is ETGVTQSPTHLIKTRGQQVTLRCSSQSGHNTVSWYQQALGQGPQFIFQYYREEENGRGNFPPRFSGLQFPNYSSELNVNALELDDSALYLCASSNRDRGSGEKLFFGSGTQLSVL.

This clone was recorded a few times. The chain joins TRBV6-5 to TRBJ2-1, with D unclear. In germline, CDR1 is MNHEY, CDR2 SVGAGI. CDR3 length: 14 amino acids. V lost 2 bases to trimming and J lost 3 bases, with 8 bases between them. CDR3 sequence (DNA): TGTGCCAGCAGTTACCGACGGAACTACAATGAGCAGTTCTTC. It yields the protein CASSYRRNYNEQFF.

V usage is TRBV7-9 and J usage is TRBJ1-2; D may be TRBD1 (6 bases). CDR3 length: 12 residues. Per the germline V gene, CDR1 is SEHNR and CDR2 is FQNEAQ (reference sequence). The V end lost 5 bases, the J end lost 4 bases, and 8 bases lay between the germline ends. The CDR3 DNA sequence: TGTGCCAGCAGCCGACAGGTCTATGGCTACACCTTC. Encoded protein: CASSRQVYGYTF.

This clone was counted between two and nine times. This rearrangement joins TRBV19 to TRBJ2-7; possibly TRBD1 or TRBD2 for D (5 bases each). Germline lookup yields CDR1 LNHDA and CDR2 SQIVND (reference sequence). The CDR3 is 13 residues long. V dropped 5 bases and J dropped 6 bases, with 14 bases sitting between them. DNA for the CDR3: TGTGCCAGTAGTGCCTACGGGGCCCTCGAGCAGTACTTC. It translates to CASSAYGALEQYF.

This chain joins TRBV29-1 and TRBJ2-3; tentatively, D is TRBD1 (6 bases). V lost 6 bases, J lost 7 bases, and 20 bases lay in between. The CDR3 has 14 amino acids. Germline V CDR1 and CDR2: SQVTM, ANQGSEA. For the CDR3, the DNA is TGCAGCGTAGTGGACAGCGGCGATGTAAATACGCAGTATTTT. This translates into CSVVDSGDVNTQYF.

The V gene is TRBV7-2, the J gene TRBJ2-4; a weak D match, TRBD2 (6 bases). This CDR3 has 15 residues. Trimming removed 4 bases at V and 2 bases at J, with 12 bases between. CDR1 is SGHTA and CDR2 is FQGNSA in the germline V gene. The CDR3 coding sequence is TGTGCCAGCAGCTATGGGGGAGGCACCAAAAACATTCAGTACTTC. This sequence encodes CASSYGGGTKNIQYF.

This clone was seen only once. The gene calls are TRBV10-3 and TRBJ2-7, with D unclear. The germline V and J ends were trimmed by 4 bases and 6 bases, with 16 bases remaining between them. Germline V CDR1 and CDR2: ENHRY, SYGVKD. The CDR3 runs 14 residues. The CDR3: CAISVGKGPAEQYF. As DNA, the CDR3 is TGTGCCATCAGTGTTGGTAAGGGCCCCGCCGAGCAGTACTTC.

The chain is built from TRBV28 and TRBJ1-5; perhaps TRBD1 as D (5 bases). The V end lost 9 bases, the J end lost 5 bases, and 14 bases lay between the germline ends. The CDR3 runs 13 residues. Germline values: CDR1 MDHEN, CDR2 SYDVKM. The CDR3 DNA reads as TGTGCCAGTCTCGGGGCAGGGTATCAGCCCCAGCATTTT. It is translated as CASLGAGYQPQHF.

V is TRBV30 and J is TRBJ1-2; unclear D gene. CDR1 is GTSNPN and CDR2 is SVGIG in the germline V gene (reference sequence). The CDR3 contains 14 residues. Deletions cut 3 bases from V and 1 base from J, with 12 bases between. CDR3 protein: CAWSPKTVNYGYTF. For the CDR3, the DNA is TGTGCCTGGAGCCCCAAGACCGTTAACTATGGCTACACCTTC.

The rearrangement uses TRBV5-1 and TRBJ2-1, with D perhaps TRBD1 (5 bases). This CDR3 region has 15 residues. Germline V gives CDR1 SGHRS, CDR2 YFSETQ. V shed 0 bases and J shed 1 base, with 8 bases lying between them. CDR3 in amino acids: CASSLADTSYNEQFF. The CDR3 nucleotides read TGCGCCAGCAGCTTGGCGGACACGTCCTACAATGAGCAGTTCTTC.

This clone appeared a few times. The V call is TRBV6-1, the J call TRBJ1-3; D gene unclear. Germline CDR1 and CDR2: MNHNS and SASEGT. The CDR3 sequence is 11 residues long. With 6 bases removed from V and 3 bases from J, the gap between germline ends came to 3 bases. CDR3 sequence reads: CASRGGNTIYF. As DNA, the CDR3 is TGTGCCAGCAGAGGTGGAAACACCATATATTTT.

The chain joins TRBV4-1 to TRBJ1-4; 8 bases match TRBD1. CDR3 size: 16 residues. Germline CDR1 is MGHRA and CDR2 is YSYEKL. With 0 bases clipped from V and 8 bases from J, the junction kept 8 bases outside the gene matches. CDR3: CASSQDLQGAREKLFF. The CDR3 nucleotides read TGCGCCAGCAGCCAAGATCTCCAGGGGGCTCGGGAAAAACTGTTTTTT.

V is TRBV11-3 and J is TRBJ1-3; maybe TRBD1 (5 bases). Germline CDR1 SGHNT, CDR2 YENEEA. The ends were cut back, 5 bases at V and 4 bases at J, with 15 bases in the middle. This CDR3 contains 15 residues. In nucleotides, the CDR3 is TGTGCCAGCAGCGTTAATCAGGGATACGGAAACACCATATATTTT. This codes for CASSVNQGYGNTIYF. Combining the CDR3 with reference TRBV11-3 and TRBJ1-3 gives the whole variable domain EAGVVQSPRYKIIEKKQPVAFWCNPISGHNTLYWYLQNLGQGPELLIRYENEEAVDDSQLPKDRFSAERLKGVDSTLKIQPAELGDSAVYLCASSVNQGYGNTIYFGEGSWLTVV.

The chain carries TRBV7-2 and TRBJ2-5; 9 nucleotides agree with TRBD2. Germline CDR1 reads SGHTA; CDR2 reads FQGNSA. The V and J ends lost 1 base and 2 bases, in that order; junction bases with no gene match: 8. The CDR3 covers 17 residues. CDR3 nucleotides: TGTGCCAGCAGCTTAGGTATTAGCGGGAGTGAACAAGAGACCCAGTACTTC. It codes for CASSLGISGSEQETQYF.

V gene TRBV2 combines with J gene TRBJ2-1, with 10 bases matching TRBD2. Germline-derived CDR1 and CDR2 are SNHLY and FYNNEI. This CDR3 is 16 amino acids long. V shed 2 bases and J 15 bases; nucleotides not matched to a gene: 16. The CDR3 sequence: CASSEIKSSGSGRAFF. DNA of the CDR3: TGTGCCAGCAGTGAAATCAAGTCTAGCGGGAGCGGGAGGGCGTTCTTC.

This chain joins TRBV10-3 and TRBJ2-2; D unclear. This CDR3 is built from 14 residues. V was clipped by 5 bases and J by 3 bases, with 10 bases between them. The germline V gene has CDR1 ENHRY and CDR2 SYGVKD. For the CDR3, the DNA is TGTGCCATCAGTAGTCGCTCAGACACCGGGGAGCTGTTTTTT. It specifies CAISSRSDTGELFF.

This clone was counted between two and nine times. The CDR3 reads CASSPSPGPQDTQYF. DNA for the CDR3: TGTGCCAGCTCACCATCGCCGGGACCCCAGGATACGCAGTATTTT. V gene TRBV18 combines with J gene TRBJ2-3; D is tentatively TRBD1 or TRBD2 (5 bases each). The germline gives CDR1 KGHSH, CDR2 LQKENI. The CDR3 is 15 amino acids. V was shortened by 2 bases and J by 6 bases, with 15 bases between the two germline ends.

CDR3: CASSLRQEPSYEQYF. The CDR3 DNA sequence: TGTGCCAGCAGCTTGAGACAGGAGCCCTCCTACGAGCAGTACTTC. This chain links TRBV5-4 with TRBJ2-7; D perhaps matches TRBD1 (6 bases). V dropped 1 base and J dropped 0 bases, with 11 bases sitting between them. The CDR3 loop spans 15 amino acids. Germline V CDR1 and CDR2: SGHNT, YYREEE (reference sequence).

This chain connects TRBV13 to TRBJ2-3; 11 bases agree with TRBD2. The CDR3 consists of 16 residues. V shed 6 bases and J 2 bases; nucleotides not matched to a gene: 7. The germline V gene encodes CDR1 PRHDT and CDR2 FYEKMQ (reference sequence). Here the CDR3 DNA reads TGTGCCAGCAGTCCGACTAGCGGGAAGCCCACAGATACGCAGTATTTT. It encodes CASSPTSGKPTDTQYF.

V usage is TRBV5-6 and J usage is TRBJ1-4; no clear D. V lost 2 bases, J lost 8 bases, and 13 bases lay in between. The CDR3 runs to 14 residues. Germline CDR1 reads SGHDT; CDR2 reads YYEEEE. The CDR3 DNA reads TGTGCCAGCAGCTTCTGGGCGGAGGAAGAAAAACTGTTTTTT. Its protein product is CASSFWAEEEKLFF. The variable domain in full, with the rest retrieved from reference TRBV5-6 and TRBJ1-4, is DAGVTQSPTHLIKTRGQQVTLRCSPKSGHDTVSWYQQALGQGPQFIFQYYEEEERQRGNFPDRFSGHQFPNYSSELNVNALLLGDSALYLCASSFWAEEEKLFFGSGTQLSVL.